This T cell receptor beta chain was captured by sequencing in a study of T cell responses to AZD1222 COVID-19 vaccine. This clone was seen only a few times. The antigen remains unidentified. This specimen includes other DNA sequences encoding the same CDR3. Only in-frame clones appear in the TCRdb table, and some are missing; sequencing was by immunoSEQ multiplex PCR. The data show over 150,000 clones, approximately 86% seen once. Study outcomes and limitations: Most donors were white British, females outnumbered males, and clonal diversity was possibly underestimated. Of the AZD1222 recipients, only 5 or 6 were seropositive at baseline. Spike-specific TCR breadth rose after two AZD1222 doses, and depth rose as well. Nearly half of spike-specific TCRs reportedly go after variant regions that carry no mutations.

This TCR came from an adult in good health. Sequenced here: peripheral blood, sampled on day 0 of AZD1222 vaccination.

The CDR3: CASSQGGNQPQHF. The CDR3 nucleotides are TGTGCCAGCAGCCAAGGGGGAAATCAGCCCCAGCATTTT. This chain connects TRBV3-1 (or the pseudogene TRBV3-2) to TRBJ1-5; unclear D gene. V lost 1 base and J lost 4, with 5 bases in between. The CDR3 contains 13 residues. CDR1 is LGHDT and CDR2 is YNNKEL in the germline V gene (reference sequence).